Included here is one T cell receptor beta chain sequence, with context. Its target is unknown. The record originates from a study of graft-versus-host responses after intestinal transplantation. Study-wide context: Every recipient had anti-thymocyte globulin induction and around 3 years of tacrolimus plus steroids. Study conclusions and caveats: There was an association between peak levels of circulating GvH clones and early post-transplant HvG declines. Some patients had graft-donor T cell macrochimerism, and their allografts showed high graft-versus-host to host-versus-graft clonal ratios. GvH clones were identified in recipient marrow, with some first appearing in ileum or blood.

This CDR3 is built from 17 residues. Germline CDR1 is SGHNT and CDR2 is YYREEE (reference sequence). V was trimmed by 0 bases and J by 7 bases, leaving 19 bases between them. Data came from immunoSEQ multiplex PCR; TCRdb stores just in-frame clones and leaves some out. This table holds approximately 11,000 clones, about four fifths found once. The input for sequencing was PBMCs, taken 494 days after intestinal transplant. V gene TRBV5-4 combines with J gene TRBJ1-4, with TRBD1 as a possible D gene (6 bases). This clonotype originated in a human patient who received an intestinal transplant, so some T cells may come from the graft donor. The CDR3 reads CASSLAGAVGRGEKLFF. In nucleotides, the CDR3 is TGTGCCAGCAGCTTGGCGGGGGCGGTCGGTCGCGGTGAAAAACTGTTTTTT.